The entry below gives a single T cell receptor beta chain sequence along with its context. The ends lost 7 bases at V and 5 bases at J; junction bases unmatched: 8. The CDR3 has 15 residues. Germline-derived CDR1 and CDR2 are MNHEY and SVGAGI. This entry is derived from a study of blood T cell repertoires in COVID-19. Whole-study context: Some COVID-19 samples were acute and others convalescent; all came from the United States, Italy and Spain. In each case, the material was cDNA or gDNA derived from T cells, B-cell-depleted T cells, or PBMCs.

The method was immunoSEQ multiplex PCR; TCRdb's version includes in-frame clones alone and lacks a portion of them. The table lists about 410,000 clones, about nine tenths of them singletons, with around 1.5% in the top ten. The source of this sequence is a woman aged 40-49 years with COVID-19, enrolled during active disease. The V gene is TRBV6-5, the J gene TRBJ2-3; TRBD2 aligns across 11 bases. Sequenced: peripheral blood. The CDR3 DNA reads TGTGCCAGCACCAAACTAGCGGGGGCGGTAGATACGCAGTATTTT. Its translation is CASTKLAGAVDTQYF.